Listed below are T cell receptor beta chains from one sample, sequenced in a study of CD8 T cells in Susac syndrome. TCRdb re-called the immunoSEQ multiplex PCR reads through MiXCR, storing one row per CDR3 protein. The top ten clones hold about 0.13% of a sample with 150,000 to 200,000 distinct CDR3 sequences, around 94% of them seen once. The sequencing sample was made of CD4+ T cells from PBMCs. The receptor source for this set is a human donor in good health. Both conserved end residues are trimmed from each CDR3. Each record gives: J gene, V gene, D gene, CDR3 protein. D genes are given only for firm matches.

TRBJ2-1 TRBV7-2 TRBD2 ASSWRRLSGADEQF
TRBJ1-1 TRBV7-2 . ASSASGGRTEAF
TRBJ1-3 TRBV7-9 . ASSPGASGNTIY
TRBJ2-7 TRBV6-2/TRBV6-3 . ASSFRWISYEQY
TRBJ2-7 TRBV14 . ASSQEGFGSYEQY
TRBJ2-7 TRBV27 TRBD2 ASSPTRGRRGAYEQY
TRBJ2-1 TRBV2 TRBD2 ASIVLAGGSLF
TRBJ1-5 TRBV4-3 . ASSQDRKGDQPQH
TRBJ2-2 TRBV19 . ASSISAAAGELF
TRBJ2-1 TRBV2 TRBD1 ASSARQGIEQF
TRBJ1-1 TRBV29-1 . SVEGVLMNTEAF
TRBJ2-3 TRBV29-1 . SVVRGSTDTQY
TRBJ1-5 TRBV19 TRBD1 ASSGQGMSNQPQH
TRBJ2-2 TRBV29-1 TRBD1 SGQGLNTGELF
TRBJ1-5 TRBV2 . ASSERSRDQPQH
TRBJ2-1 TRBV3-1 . ASSRGVEQF
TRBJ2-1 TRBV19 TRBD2 ASSIPTSGGEQF
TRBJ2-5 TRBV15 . ATSRVSGWAETQY
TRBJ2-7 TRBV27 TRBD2 ASSPFKAGGFEQY
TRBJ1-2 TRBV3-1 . ASSRQATNYGYT
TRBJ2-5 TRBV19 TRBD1 ASSTRTGGQETQY
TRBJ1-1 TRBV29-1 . SVLGQVNTEAF
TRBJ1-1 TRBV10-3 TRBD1 AIRVDRGSPEAF
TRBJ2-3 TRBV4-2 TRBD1 ASSQEGTGPTDTQY
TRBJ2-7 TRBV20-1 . SASRDTSYEQY